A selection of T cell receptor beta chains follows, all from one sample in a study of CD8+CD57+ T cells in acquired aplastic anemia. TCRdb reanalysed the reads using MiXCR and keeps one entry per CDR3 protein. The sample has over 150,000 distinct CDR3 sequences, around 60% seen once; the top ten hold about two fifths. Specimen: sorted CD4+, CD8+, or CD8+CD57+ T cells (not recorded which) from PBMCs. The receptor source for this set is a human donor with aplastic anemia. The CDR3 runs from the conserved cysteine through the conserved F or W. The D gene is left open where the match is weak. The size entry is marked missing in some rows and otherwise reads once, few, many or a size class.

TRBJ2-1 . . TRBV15 CATSRDRRNEQFF TGTGCCACCAGCAGAGATCGGAGGAATGAGCAGTTCTTC
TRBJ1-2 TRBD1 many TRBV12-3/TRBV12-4 CASSSGTGGASGGYTF TGTGCCAGCAGTTCGGGGACAGGGGGCGCCTCCGGTGGCTACACCTTC
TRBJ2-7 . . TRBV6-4 CAAPVDEQYF TGTGCCGCCCCAGTGGACGAGCAGTACTTC
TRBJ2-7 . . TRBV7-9 CASSTVADYEQYF TGTGCCAGCAGCACGGTGGCGGACTACGAGCAGTACTTC
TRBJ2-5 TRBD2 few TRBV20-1 CSARLAGETQYF TGCAGTGCTAGGCTAGCGGGGGAGACCCAGTACTTC
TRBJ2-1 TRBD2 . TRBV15 CATSRVWGLAGEGAYNEQFF TGTGCCACCAGCAGAGTTTGGGGACTAGCGGGAGAGGGGGCCTACAATGAGCAGTTCTTC
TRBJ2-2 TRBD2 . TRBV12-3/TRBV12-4 CASSPGGGQFF TGTGCCAGCAGCCCGGGGGGGGGGCAGTTTTTT
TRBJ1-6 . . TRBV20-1 CSARGVQEASPLHF TGCAGTGCTAGGGGAGTACAGGAGGCTTCACCCCTCCACTTT
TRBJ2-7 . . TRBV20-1 CSAKGESTYEQYF TGCAGTGCTAAGGGGGAGTCGACCTACGAGCAGTACTTC
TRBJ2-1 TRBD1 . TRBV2 CASSPGTGGYNEQFF TGTGCCAGCAGTCCCGGGACAGGGGGTTACAATGAGCAGTTCTTC
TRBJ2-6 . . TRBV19 CASNGGQAGANVLTF TGTGCCAGTAACGGGGGGCAGGCTGGGGCCAACGTCCTGACTTTC
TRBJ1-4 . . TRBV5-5 CASSSSGTEF TGCGCCAGCAGCTCTTCAGGGACGGAATTT
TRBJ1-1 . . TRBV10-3 CAIRGGFGVPGEAFF TGTGCCATCAGGGGGGGTTTTGGGGTCCCGGGGGAAGCTTTCTTT
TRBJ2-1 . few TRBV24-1 CATSDLNRRDEQFF TGTGCCACCAGTGATTTGAACAGGAGGGATGAGCAGTTCTTC
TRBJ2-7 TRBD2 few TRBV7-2 CASSPQVLAGGTYEQYF TGTGCCAGCAGCCCCCAGGTTCTAGCGGGAGGGACCTACGAGCAGTACTTC
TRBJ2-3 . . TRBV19 CASSIRPRDTQYF TGTGCCAGTAGTATTCGCCCCCGCGATACGCAGTATTTT
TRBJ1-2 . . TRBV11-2 CASSHLQGKDYGYTF TGTGCCAGCAGCCACCTACAGGGAAAGGACTATGGCTACACCTTC
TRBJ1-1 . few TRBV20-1 CSASFGTEAFF TGCAGTGCTAGCTTTGGCACTGAAGCTTTCTTT
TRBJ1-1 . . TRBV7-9 CASSQALSGAFF TGTGCCAGCAGCCAAGCTTTATCGGGAGCTTTCTTT
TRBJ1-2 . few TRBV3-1 CASSPRGVNYGYTF TGTGCCAGCAGCCCTAGGGGGGTTAACTATGGCTACACCTTC
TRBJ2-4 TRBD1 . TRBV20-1 CSAREGQGGRDIQYF TGCAGTGCCAGGGAGGGACAGGGTGGTAGAGACATTCAGTACTTC
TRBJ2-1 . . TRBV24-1 CATSDPGHNEQFF TGTGCCACCAGTGATCCCGGTCACAATGAGCAGTTCTTC
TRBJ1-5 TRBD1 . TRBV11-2 CASSYTGGTQPQHF TGTGCCAGCAGCTACACAGGGGGAACTCAGCCCCAGCATTTT
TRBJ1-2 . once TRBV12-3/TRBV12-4 CASSSLYYGYTF TGTGCCAGCAGTTCCTTATACTATGGCTACACCTTC
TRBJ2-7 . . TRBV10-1 CASSVGGSIDEQYF TGCGCCAGCAGTGTTGGGGGATCGATCGACGAGCAGTACTTC
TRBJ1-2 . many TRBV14 CASSQTNINYGYTF TGTGCCAGCAGCCAGACGAACATCAACTATGGCTACACCTTC
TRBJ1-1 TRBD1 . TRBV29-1 CSVEGGQRMNTEAFF TGCAGCGTTGAAGGGGGACAGCGGATGAACACTGAAGCTTTCTTT
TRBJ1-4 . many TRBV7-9 CASSYSSAGGQNEKLFF TGTGCCAGCAGCTACTCATCTGCTGGCGGGCAGAATGAAAAACTGTTTTTT
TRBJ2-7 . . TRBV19 CASSIRGQTVYEQYF TGTGCCAGTAGTATTCGGGGCCAGACAGTTTACGAGCAGTACTTC
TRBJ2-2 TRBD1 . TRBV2 CASSRDRGRVTGELFF TGTGCCAGCAGCCGGGACAGGGGGCGGGTCACCGGGGAGCTGTTTTTT
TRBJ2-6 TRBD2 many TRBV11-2 CASSLVSGGSSGANVLTF TGTGCCAGCAGCTTAGTTTCGGGGGGGAGCTCTGGGGCCAACGTCCTGACTTTC
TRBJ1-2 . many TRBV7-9 CASSPRQASYYGYTF TGTGCCAGCAGCCCCAGACAGGCGAGCTACTATGGCTACACCTTC